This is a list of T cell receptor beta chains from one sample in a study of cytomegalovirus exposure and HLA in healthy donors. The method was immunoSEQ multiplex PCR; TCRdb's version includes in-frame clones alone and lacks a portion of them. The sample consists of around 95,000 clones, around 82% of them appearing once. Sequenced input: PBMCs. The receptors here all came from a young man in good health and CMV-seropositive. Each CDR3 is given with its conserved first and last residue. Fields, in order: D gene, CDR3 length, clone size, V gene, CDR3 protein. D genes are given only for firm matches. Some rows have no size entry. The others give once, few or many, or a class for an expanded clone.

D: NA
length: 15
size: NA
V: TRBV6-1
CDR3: CASSEAAGSNQPQHF

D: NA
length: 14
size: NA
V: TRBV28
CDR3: CASSLGRSGNTIYF

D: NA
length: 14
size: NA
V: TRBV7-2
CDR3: CASSLHRVAGELFF

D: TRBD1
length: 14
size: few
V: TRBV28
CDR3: CASRGTGDRGKLFF

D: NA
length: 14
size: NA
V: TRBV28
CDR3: CASMDSGPNYGYTF

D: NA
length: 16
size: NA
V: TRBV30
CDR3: CAWSAPDRGFPYGYTF

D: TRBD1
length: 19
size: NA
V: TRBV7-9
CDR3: CASSFYRGNRLGSYNEQFF

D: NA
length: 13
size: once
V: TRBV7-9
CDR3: CASSIFSTDTQYF

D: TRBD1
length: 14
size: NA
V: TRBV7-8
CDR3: CASSQQGGSYEQYF

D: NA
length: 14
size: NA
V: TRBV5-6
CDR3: CASSLGLNTGELFF

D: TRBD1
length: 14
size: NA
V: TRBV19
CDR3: CASRGTAYTDTQYF

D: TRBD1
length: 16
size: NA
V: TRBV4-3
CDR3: CASSLTQGGPNTEAFF

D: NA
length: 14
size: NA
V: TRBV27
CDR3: CASSFREHNSPLHF

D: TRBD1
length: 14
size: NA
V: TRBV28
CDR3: CASSWTGSSYEQYF

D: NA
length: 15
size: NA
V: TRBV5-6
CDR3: CASSLGRTSGNTIYF

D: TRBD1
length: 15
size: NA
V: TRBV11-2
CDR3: CASSRTGADTGELFF

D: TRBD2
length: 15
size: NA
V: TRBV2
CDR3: CASRISGSSYNEQFF